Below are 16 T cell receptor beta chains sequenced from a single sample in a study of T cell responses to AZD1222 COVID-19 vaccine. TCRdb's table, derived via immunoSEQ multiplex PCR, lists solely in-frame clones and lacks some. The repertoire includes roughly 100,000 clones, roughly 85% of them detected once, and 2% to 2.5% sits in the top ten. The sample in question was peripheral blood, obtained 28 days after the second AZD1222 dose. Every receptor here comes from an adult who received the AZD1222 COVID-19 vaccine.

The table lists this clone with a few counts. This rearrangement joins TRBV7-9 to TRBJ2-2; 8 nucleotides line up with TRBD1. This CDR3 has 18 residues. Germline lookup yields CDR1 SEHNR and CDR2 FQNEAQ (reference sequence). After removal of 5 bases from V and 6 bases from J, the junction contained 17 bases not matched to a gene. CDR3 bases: TGTGCCAGCAGCACCCGACAGGGGATTGATCCTATCGCCGGGGAGCTGTTTTTT. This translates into CASSTRQGIDPIAGELFF.

The CDR3 region has the DNA TGCGCCAGCAGCGCCCCGGGACAGGGCTCCTACGAGCAGTACTTC. Its protein product is CASSAPGQGSYEQYF. The chain employs TRBV5-1 and TRBJ2-7, with 9 positions matching TRBD1. The length of the CDR3 is 15 residues. The V gene end was trimmed by 4 bases and the J gene end by 0 bases; junction bases not matched to a gene: 5. CDR1 is SGHRS and CDR2 is YFSETQ in the germline V gene.

CDR3 sequence reads: CASSGLGGGHNEKLFF. The CDR3 DNA reads as TGTGCCAGCAGCGGATTAGGAGGCGGGCATAATGAAAAACTGTTTTTT. The V call is TRBV5-6, the J call TRBJ1-4; the D is unclear. Per the germline V gene, CDR1 is SGHDT and CDR2 is YYEEEE. Trimming removed 4 bases from V and 4 bases from J, with 17 bases in between. CDR3 length: 16 residues. The variable domain in full, with the rest retrieved from reference TRBV5-6 and TRBJ1-4, is DAGVTQSPTHLIKTRGQQVTLRCSPKSGHDTVSWYQQALGQGPQFIFQYYEEEERQRGNFPDRFSGHQFPNYSSELNVNALLLGDSALYLCASSGLGGGHNEKLFFGSGTQLSVL.

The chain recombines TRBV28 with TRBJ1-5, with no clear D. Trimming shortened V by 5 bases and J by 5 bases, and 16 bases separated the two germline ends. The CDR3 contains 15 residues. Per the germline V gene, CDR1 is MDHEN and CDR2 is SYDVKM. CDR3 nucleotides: TGTGCCAGCAGTCGCTCTTCAGTTGCGGATCAGCCCCAGCATTTT. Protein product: CASSRSSVADQPQHF.

CDR3 in amino acids: CASSGGTESNQPQHF. The DNA of the CDR3 is TGTGCCAGCAGTGGGGGGACAGAGAGCAATCAGCCCCAGCATTTT. V and J are TRBV28 and TRBJ1-5, with 7 bases fitting TRBD1. Germline V lookup: CDR1 MDHEN, CDR2 SYDVKM. CDR3 size: 15 residues. The V segment lost 5 bases and the J segment 1 base; nucleotides outside the gene matches: 5. Complete variable domain (other parts from reference TRBV28 and TRBJ1-5): DVKVTQSSRYLVKRTGEKVFLECVQDMDHENMFWYRQDPGLGLRLIYFSYDVKMKEKGDIPEGYSVSREKKERFSLILESASTNQTSMYLCASSGGTESNQPQHFGDGTRLSIL.

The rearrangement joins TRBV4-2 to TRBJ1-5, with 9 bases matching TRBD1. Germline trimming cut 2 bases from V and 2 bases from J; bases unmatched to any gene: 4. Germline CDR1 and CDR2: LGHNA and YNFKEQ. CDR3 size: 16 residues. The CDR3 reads CASSQTGGAGNQPQHF. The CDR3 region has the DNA TGTGCCAGCAGCCAAACAGGGGGCGCCGGCAATCAGCCCCAGCATTTT.

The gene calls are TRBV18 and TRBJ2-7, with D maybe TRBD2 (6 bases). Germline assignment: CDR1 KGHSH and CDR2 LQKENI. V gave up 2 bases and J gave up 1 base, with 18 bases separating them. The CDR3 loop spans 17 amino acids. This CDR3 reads CASSPTKPGLKSYEQYF. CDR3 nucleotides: TGTGCCAGCTCACCAACGAAGCCGGGACTGAAGTCCTACGAGCAGTACTTC.

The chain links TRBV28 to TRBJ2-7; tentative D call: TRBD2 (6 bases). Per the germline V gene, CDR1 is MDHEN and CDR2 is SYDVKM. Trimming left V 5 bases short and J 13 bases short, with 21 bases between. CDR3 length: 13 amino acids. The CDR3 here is CASSPGDTRRAYF. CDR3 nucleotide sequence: TGTGCCAGCAGTCCGGGGGATACGCGCCGAGCCTACTTC.

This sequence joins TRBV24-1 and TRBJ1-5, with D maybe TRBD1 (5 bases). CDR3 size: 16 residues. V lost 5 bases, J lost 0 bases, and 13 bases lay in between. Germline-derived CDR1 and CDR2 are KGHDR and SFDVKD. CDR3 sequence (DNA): TGTGCCACCAGTGGAGCCCTTGACAGTAGCAATCAGCCCCAGCATTTT. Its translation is CATSGALDSSNQPQHF.

The CDR3 coding sequence is TGTGCCAGCAGCCCATTTTCCGGGACTAGCGGGAATACGCAGTATTTT. It codes for CASSPFSGTSGNTQYF. This sequence joins TRBV7-8 and TRBJ2-3, with 13 bases lining up with TRBD2. Trimming at V came to 5 bases and at J to 7 bases, leaving 9 bases not matched to a gene. This CDR3 is built from 16 residues. Germline V gives CDR1 SGHVS, CDR2 FQNEAQ.

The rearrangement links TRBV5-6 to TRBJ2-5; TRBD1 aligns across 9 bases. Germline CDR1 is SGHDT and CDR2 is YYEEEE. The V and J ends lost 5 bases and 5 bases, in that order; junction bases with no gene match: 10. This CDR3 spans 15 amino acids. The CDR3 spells CASSQGQGSWETQYF. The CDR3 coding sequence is TGTGCCAGCAGTCAAGGACAGGGGTCTTGGGAGACCCAGTACTTC.

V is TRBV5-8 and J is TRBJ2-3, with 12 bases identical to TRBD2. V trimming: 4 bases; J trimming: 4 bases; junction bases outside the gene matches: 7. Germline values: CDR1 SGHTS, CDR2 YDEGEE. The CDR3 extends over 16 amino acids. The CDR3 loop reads CASSVELAGGPDTQYF. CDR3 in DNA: TGTGCCAGCAGCGTCGAACTAGCGGGAGGACCAGATACGCAGTATTTT.

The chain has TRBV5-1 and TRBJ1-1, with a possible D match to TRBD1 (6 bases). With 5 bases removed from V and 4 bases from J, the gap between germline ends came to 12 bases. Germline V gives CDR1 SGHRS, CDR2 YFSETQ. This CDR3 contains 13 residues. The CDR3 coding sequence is TGCGCCAGCAGGCCGGGGGGCGGCACTGAAGCTTTCTTT. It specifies CASRPGGGTEAFF.

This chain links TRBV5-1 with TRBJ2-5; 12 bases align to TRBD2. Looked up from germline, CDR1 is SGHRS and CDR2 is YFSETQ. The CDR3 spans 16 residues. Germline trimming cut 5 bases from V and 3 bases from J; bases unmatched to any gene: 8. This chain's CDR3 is CASSFLAGGIEETQYF. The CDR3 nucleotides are TGCGCCAGCAGTTTCCTAGCGGGAGGGATCGAAGAGACCCAGTACTTC.

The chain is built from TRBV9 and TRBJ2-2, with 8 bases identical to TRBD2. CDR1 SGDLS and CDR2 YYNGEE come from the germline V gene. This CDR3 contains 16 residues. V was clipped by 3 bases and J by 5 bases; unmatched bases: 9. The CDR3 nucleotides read TGTGCCAGCAGCGGGGGAGGGACTAGGGGTACCGGGGAGCTGTTTTTT. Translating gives CASSGGGTRGTGELFF.

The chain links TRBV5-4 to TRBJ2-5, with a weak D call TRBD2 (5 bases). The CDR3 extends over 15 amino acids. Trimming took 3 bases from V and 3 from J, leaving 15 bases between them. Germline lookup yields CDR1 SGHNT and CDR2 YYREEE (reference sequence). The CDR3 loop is CASSSRARPKETQYF. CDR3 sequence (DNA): TGTGCCAGCAGCTCGCGGGCCCGCCCCAAAGAGACCCAGTACTTC.